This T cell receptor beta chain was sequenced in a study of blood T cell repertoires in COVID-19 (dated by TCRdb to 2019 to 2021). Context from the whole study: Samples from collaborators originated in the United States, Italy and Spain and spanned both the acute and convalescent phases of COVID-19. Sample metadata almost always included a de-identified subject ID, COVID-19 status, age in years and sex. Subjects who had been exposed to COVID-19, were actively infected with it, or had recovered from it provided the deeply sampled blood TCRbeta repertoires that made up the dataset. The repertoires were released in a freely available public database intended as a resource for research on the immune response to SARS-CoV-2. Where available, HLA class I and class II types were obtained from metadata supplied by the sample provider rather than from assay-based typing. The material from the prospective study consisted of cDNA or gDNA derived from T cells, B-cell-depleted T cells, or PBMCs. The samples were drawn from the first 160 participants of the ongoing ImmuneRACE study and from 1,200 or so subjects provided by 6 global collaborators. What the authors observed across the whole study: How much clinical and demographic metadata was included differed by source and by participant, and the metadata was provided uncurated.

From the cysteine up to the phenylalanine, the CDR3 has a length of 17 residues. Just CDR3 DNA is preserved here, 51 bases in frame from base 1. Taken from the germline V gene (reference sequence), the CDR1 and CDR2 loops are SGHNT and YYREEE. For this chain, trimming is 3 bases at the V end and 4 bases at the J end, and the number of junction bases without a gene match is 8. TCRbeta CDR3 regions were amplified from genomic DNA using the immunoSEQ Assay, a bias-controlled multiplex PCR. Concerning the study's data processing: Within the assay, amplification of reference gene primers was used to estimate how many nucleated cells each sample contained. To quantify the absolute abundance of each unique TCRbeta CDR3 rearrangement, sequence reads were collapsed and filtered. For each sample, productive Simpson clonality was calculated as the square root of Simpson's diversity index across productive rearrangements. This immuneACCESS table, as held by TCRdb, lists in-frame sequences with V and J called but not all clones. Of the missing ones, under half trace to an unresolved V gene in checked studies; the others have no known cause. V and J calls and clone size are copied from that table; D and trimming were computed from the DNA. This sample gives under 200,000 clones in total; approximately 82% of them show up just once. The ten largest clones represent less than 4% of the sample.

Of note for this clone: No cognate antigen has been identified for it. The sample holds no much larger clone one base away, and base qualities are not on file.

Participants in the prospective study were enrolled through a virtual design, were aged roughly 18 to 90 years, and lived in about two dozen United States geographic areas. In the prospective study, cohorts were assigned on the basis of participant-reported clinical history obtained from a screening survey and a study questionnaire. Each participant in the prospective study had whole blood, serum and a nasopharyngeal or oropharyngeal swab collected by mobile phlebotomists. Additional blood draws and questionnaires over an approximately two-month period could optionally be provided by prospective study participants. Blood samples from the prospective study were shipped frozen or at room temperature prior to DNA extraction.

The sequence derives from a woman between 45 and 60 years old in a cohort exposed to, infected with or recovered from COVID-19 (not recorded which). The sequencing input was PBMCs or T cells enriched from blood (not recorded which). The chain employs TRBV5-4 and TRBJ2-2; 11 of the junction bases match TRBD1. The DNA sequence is TGTGCCAGCAGCTCGGGACAGGGGGTGGCGGTCACCGGGGAGCTGTTTTTT. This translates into CASSSGQGVAVTGELFF.